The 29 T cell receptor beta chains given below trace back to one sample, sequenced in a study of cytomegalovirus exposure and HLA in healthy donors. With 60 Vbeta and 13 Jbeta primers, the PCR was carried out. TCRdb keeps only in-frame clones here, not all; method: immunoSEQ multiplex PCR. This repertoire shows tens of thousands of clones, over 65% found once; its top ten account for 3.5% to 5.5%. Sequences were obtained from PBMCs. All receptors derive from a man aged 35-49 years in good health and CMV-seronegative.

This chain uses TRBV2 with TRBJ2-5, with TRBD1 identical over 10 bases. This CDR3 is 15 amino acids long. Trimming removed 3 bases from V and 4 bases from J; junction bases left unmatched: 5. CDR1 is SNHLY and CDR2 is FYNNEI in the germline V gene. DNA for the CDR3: TGTGCCAGCAGTGAGGGACAGGGGCAGTCAGAGACCCAGTACTTC. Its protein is CASSEGQGQSETQYF.

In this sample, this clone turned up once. The CDR3 spells CASSRARGIYEQYF. The CDR3 DNA reads as TGTGCCAGCAGTAGGGCCCGGGGGATCTACGAGCAGTACTTC. This chain connects TRBV5-6 to TRBJ2-7; perhaps TRBD2 as D (6 bases). V was cut by 5 bases and J by 3 bases, with 15 bases left in between. The V gene's germline CDR1 is SGHDT and CDR2 YYEEEE. This CDR3 is built from 14 residues.

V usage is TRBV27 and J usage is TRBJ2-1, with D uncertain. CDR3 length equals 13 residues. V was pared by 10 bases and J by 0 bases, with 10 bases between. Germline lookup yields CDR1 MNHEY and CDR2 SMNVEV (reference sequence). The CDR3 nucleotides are TGTGCCACCAGCTGGAGCTCCTACAATGAGCAGTTCTTC. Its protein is CATSWSSYNEQFF.

CDR3 sequence: CASSTTAPYYGYTF. CDR3 coding DNA: TGTGCCAGCAGTACCACCGCCCCCTATTATGGCTACACCTTC. The V gene is TRBV28, the J gene TRBJ1-2; D remains unclear. This CDR3 is 14 amino acids long. The ends were cut back, 5 bases at V and 5 bases at J, with 15 bases in the middle. Germline V gene sequence: CDR1 MDHEN, CDR2 SYDVKM.

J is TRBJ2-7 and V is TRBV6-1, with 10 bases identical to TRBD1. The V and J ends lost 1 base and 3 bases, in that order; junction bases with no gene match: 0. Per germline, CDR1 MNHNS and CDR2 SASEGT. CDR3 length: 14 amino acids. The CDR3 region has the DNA TGTGCCAGCAGTGAAGGGACAGGGGGCTACGAGCAGTACTTC. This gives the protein CASSEGTGGYEQYF.

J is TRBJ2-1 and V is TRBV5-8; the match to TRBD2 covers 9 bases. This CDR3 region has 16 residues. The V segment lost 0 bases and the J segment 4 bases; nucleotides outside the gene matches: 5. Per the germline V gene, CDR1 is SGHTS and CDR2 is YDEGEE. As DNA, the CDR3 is TGTGCCAGCAGCTTGGAAGCGACTAGCGGTTACAATGAGCAGTTCTTC. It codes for CASSLEATSGYNEQFF.

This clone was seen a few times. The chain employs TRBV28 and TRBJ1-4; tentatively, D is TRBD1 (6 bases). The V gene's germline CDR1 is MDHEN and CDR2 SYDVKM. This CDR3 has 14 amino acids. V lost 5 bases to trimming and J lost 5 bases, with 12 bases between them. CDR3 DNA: TGTGCCAGCAGTCCAAGACAGGACAATGAAAAACTGTTTTTT. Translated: CASSPRQDNEKLFF. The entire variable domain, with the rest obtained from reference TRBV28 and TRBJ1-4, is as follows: DVKVTQSSRYLVKRTGEKVFLECVQDMDHENMFWYRQDPGLGLRLIYFSYDVKMKEKGDIPEGYSVSREKKERFSLILESASTNQTSMYLCASSPRQDNEKLFFGSGTQLSVL.

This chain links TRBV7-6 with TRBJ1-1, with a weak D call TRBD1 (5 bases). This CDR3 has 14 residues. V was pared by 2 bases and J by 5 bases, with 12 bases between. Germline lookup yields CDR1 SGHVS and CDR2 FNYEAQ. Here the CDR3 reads CASSLQGGTTEAFF. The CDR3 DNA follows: TGTGCCAGCAGCTTACAGGGTGGCACTACTGAAGCTTTCTTT.

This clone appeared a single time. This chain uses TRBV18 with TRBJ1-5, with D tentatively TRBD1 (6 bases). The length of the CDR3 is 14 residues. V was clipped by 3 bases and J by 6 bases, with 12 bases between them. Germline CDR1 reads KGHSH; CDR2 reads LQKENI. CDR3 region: CASSPDGTSQPQHF. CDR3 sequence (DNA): TGTGCCAGCTCACCTGACGGGACATCTCAGCCCCAGCATTTT.

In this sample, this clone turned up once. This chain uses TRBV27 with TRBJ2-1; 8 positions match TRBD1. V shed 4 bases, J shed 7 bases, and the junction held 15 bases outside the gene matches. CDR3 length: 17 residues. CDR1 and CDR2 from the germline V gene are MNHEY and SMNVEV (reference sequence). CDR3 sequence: CASSSLTDRASPNEQFF. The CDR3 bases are TGTGCCAGCAGTTCACTGACGGACAGGGCCAGTCCTAATGAGCAGTTCTTC.

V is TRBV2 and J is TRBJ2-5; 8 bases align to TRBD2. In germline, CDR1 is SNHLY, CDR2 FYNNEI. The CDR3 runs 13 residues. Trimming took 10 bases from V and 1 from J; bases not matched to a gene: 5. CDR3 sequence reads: CATVLAVQETQYF. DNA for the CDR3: TGTGCCACCGTACTAGCGGTCCAAGAGACCCAGTACTTC.

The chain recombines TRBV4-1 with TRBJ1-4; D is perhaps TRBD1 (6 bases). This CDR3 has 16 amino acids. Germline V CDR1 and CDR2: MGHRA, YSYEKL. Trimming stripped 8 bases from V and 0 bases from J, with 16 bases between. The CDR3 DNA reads TGCGCCAGCCGGGAAAGGGACATTGCAACTAATGAAAAACTGTTTTTT. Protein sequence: CASRERDIATNEKLFF.

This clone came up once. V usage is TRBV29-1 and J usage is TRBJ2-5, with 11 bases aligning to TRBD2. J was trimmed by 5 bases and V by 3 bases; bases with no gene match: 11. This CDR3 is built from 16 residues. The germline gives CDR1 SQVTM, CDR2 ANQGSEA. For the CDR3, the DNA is TGCAGCGTTGAGAGTCTAGCGGGAGGACCGGGGGAGACCCAGTACTTC. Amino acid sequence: CSVESLAGGPGETQYF.

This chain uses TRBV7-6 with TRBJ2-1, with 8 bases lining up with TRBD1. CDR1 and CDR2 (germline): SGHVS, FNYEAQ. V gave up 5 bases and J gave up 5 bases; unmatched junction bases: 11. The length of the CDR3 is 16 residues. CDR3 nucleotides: TGTGCCAGCAGCCAACTTCGACAGGGGCGCAACAATGAGCAGTTCTTC. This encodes CASSQLRQGRNNEQFF.

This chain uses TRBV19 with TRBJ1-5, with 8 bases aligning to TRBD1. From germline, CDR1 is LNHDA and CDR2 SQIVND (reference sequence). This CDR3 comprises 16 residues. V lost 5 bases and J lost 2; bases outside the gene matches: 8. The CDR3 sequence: CASSQLTGDGNQPQHF. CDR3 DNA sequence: TGTGCCAGTAGTCAGTTGACAGGGGATGGCAATCAGCCCCAGCATTTT.

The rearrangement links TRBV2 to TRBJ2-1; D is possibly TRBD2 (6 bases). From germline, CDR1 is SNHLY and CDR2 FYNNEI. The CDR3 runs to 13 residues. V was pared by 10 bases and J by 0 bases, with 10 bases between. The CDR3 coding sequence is TGTGCCACATCCGGGAGCTCCTACAATGAGCAGTTCTTC. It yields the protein CATSGSSYNEQFF.

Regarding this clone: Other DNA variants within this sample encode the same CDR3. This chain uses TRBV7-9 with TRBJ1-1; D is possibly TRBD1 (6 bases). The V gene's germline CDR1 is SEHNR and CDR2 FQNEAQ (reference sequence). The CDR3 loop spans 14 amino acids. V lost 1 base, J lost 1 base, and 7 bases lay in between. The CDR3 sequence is CASSLGQENTEAFF. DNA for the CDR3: TGTGCCAGCAGCTTAGGACAGGAGAACACTGAAGCTTTCTTT.

CDR3 loop: CASSVGGTGGHEQFF. CDR3 DNA sequence: TGTGCCAGCAGCGTAGGGGGGACAGGGGGCCATGAGCAGTTCTTC. The chain couples TRBV9 to TRBJ2-1; the match to TRBD1 covers 12 bases. Per the germline V gene, CDR1 is SGDLS and CDR2 is YYNGEE. The CDR3 covers 15 residues. V dropped 0 bases and J dropped 8; count of bases not matched to a gene: 3.

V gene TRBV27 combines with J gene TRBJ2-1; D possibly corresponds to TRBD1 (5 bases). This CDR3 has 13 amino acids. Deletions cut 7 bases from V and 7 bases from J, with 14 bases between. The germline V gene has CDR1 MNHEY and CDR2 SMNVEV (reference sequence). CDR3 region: CASKLGGANEQFF. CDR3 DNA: TGTGCCAGCAAATTGGGTGGGGCGAATGAGCAGTTCTTC.

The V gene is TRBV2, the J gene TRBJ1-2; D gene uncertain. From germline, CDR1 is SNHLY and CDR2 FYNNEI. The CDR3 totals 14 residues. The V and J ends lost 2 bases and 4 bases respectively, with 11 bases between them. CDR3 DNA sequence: TGTGCCAGCAGTGAAAGTAGCATCATCTATGGCTACACCTTC. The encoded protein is CASSESSIIYGYTF.

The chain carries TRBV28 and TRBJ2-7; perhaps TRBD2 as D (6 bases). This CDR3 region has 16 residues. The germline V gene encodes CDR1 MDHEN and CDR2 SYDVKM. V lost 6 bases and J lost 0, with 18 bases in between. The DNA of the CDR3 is TGTGCCAGCAGCTCACATAGCGGAGCAAGCTCCTACGAGCAGTACTTC. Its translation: CASSSHSGASSYEQYF.

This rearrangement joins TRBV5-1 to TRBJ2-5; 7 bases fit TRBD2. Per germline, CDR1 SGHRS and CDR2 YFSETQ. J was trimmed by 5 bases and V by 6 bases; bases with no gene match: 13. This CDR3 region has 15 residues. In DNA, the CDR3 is TGCGCCAGCAACGGAGGTCGGGGGGTCCAGGAGACCCAGTACTTC. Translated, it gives CASNGGRGVQETQYF. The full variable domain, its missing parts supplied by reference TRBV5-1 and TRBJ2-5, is KAGVTQTPRYLIKTRGQQVTLSCSPISGHRSVSWYQQTPGQGLQFLFEYFSETQRNKGNFPGRFSGRQFSNSRSEMNVSTLELGDSALYLCASNGGRGVQETQYFGPGTRLLVL.

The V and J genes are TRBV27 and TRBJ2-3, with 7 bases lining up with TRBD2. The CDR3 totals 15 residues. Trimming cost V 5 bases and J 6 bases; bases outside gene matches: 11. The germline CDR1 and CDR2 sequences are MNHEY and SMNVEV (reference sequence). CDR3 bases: TGTGCCAGCAGTCTCCGGTGGAGCGGGAAGGATACGCAGTATTTT. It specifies CASSLRWSGKDTQYF.

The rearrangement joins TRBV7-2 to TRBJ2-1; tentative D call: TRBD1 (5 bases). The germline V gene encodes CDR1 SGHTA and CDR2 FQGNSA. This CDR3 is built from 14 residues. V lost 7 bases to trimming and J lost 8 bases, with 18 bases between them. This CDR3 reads CASNSVRGLDEQFF. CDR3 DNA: TGTGCCAGCAATTCCGTTAGGGGCTTGGATGAGCAGTTCTTC.

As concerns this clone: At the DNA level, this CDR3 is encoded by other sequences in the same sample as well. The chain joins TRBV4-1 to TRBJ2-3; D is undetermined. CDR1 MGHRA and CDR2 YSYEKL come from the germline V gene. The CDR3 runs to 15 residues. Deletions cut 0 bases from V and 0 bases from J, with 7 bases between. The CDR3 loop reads CASSQDRSSTDTQYF. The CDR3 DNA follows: TGCGCCAGCAGCCAAGATCGTAGCAGCACAGATACGCAGTATTTT.

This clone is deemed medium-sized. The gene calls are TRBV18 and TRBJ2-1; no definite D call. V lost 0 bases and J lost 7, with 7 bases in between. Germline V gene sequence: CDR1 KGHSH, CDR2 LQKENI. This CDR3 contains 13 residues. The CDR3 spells CASSPPEWNEQFF. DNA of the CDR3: TGTGCCAGCTCACCACCGGAGTGGAATGAGCAGTTCTTC. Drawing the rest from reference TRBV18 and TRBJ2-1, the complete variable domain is NAGVMQNPRHLVRRRGQEARLRCSPMKGHSHVYWYRQLPEEGLKFMVYLQKENIIDESGMPKERFSAEFPKEGPSILRIQQVVRGDSAAYFCASSPPEWNEQFFGPGTRLTVL.

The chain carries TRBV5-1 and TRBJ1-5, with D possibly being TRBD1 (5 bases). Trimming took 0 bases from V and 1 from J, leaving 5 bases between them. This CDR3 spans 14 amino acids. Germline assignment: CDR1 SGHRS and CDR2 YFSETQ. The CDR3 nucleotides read TGCGCCAGCAGCTTGGACAGGAGCAATCAGCCCCAGCATTTT. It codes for CASSLDRSNQPQHF.

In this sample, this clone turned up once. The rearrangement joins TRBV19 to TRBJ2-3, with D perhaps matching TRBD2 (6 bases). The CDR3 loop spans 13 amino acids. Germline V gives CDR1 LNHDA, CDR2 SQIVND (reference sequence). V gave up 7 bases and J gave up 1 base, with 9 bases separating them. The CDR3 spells CASTTGGTDTQYF. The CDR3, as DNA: TGTGCCAGTACCACGGGGGGCACAGATACGCAGTATTTT.

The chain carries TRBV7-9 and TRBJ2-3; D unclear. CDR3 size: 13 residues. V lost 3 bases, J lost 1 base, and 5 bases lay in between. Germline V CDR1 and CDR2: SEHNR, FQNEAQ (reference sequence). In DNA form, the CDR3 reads TGTGCCAGCAGCTTTGAGGGCACAGATACGCAGTATTTT. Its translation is CASSFEGTDTQYF. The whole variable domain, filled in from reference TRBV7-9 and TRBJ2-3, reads DTGVSQNPRHKITKRGQNVTFRCDPISEHNRLYWYRQTLGQGPEFLTYFQNEAQLEKSRLLSDRFSAERPKGSFSTLEIQRTEQGDSAMYLCASSFEGTDTQYFGPGTRLTVL.